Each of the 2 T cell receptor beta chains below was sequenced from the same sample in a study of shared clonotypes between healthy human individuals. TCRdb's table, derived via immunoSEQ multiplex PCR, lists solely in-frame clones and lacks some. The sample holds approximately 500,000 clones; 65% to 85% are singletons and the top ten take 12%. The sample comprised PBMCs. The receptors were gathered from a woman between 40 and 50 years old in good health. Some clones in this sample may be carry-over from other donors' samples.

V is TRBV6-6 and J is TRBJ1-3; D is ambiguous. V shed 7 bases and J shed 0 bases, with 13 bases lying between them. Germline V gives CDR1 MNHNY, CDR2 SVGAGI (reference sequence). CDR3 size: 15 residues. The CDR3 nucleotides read TGTGCCAGCACCGAGGGAGGCTTCTCTGGAAACACCATATATTTT. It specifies CASTEGGFSGNTIYF.

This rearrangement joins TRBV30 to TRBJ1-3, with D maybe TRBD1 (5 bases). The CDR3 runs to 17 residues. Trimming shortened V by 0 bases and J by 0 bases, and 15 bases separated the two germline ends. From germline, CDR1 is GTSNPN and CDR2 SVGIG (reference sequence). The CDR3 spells CAWSVPGPFISGNTIYF. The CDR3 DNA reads TGTGCCTGGAGTGTCCCGGGACCCTTTATCTCTGGAAACACCATATATTTT.